This T cell receptor beta chain was profiled in a study of TIL therapy for anti-PD-1-resistant metastatic lung cancer. Looking at the study overall: Tumors carried a median about 1.6 non-synonymous mutations per megabase.

The libraries were made with immunoSEQ v3. Libraries were sequenced to 2.2 million or so read pairs (survey) or 5-6 million (deep). Sequencing used immunoSEQ multiplex PCR; TCRdb keeps in-frame clones, though not all of them. The table includes 55,000 to 70,000 clones, roughly 84% detected once. This clone was counted once. The time point here: pre-treatment sample, taken before nivolumab and TIL therapy. Germline-derived CDR1 and CDR2 are MNHNY and SVGAGI (reference sequence). V lost 8 bases to trimming and J lost 3 bases, with 19 bases between them. CDR3 length: 15 amino acids. The TCR comes from a person aged 25 to 85 with non-small cell lung cancer. The chain is built from TRBV6-6 and TRBJ1-2; possible D gene TRBD1, 5 bases. This material consisted of blood, taken at baseline. CDR3 bases: TGTGCCAGCCGGATCCCAGGTTTAGGGGACTATGGCTACACCTTC. Translating gives CASRIPGLGDYGYTF.